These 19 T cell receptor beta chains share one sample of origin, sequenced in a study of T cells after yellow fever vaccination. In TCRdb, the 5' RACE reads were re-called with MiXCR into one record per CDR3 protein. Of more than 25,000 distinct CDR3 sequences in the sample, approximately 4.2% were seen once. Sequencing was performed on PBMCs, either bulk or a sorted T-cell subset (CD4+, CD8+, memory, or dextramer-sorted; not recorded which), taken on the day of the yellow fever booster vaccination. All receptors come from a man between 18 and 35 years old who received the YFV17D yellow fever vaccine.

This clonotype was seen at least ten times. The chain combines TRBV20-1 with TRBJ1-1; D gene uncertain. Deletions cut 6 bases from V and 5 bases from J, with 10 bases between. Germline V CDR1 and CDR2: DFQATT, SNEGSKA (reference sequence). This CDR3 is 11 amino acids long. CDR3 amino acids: CSAPLRTEAFF. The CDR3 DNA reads TGCAGTGCGCCATTGAGGACTGAAGCTTTCTTT.

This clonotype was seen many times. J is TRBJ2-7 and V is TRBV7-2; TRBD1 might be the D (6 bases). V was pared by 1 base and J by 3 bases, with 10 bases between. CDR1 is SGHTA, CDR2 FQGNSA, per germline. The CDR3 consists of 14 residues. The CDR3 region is CASSLERGYYEQYV. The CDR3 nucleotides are TGTGCCAGCAGCTTAGAAAGGGGGTACTACGAGCAGTACGTC.

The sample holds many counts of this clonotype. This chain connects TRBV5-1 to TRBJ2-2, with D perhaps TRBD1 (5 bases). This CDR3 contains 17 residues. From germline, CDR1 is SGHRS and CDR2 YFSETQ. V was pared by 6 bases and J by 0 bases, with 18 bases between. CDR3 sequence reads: CASIKGEVRTNTGELFF. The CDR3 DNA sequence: TGCGCCAGCATAAAAGGGGAAGTCCGAACGAACACCGGGGAGCTGTTTTTT.

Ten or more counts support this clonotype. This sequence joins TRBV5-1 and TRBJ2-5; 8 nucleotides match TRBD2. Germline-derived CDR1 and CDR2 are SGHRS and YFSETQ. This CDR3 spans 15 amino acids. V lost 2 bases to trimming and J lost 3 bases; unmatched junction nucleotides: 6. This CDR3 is CASSLFFSGEETQYF. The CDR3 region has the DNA TGCGCCAGCAGCTTATTTTTTAGCGGGGAAGAGACCCAGTACTTC.

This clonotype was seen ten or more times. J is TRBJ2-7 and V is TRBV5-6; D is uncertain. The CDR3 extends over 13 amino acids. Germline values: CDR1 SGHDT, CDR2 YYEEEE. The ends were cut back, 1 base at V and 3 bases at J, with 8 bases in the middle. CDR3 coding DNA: TGTGCCAGCAGCTTGAGGGCCATCTACGAGCAGTACTTC. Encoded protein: CASSLRAIYEQYF.

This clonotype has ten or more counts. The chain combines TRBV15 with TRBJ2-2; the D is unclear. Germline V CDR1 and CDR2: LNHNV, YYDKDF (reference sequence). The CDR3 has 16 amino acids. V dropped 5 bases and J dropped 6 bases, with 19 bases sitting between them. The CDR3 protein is CATSAPEPKTAGELFF. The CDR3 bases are TGTGCCACCAGCGCCCCGGAACCAAAGACGGCCGGGGAGCTGTTTTTT.

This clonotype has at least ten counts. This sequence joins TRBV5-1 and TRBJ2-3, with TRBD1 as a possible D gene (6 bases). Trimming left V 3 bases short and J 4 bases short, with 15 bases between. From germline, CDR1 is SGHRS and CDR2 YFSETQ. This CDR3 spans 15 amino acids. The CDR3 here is CASSSTGLGPDTQYF. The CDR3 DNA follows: TGCGCCAGCAGCTCGACAGGCCTGGGGCCAGATACGCAGTATTTT.

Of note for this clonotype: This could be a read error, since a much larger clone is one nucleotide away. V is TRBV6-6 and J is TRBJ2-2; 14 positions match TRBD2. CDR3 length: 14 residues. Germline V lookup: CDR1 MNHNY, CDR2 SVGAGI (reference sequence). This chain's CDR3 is CASRTSGGAGELCF. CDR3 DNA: TGTGCCAGCAGGACTAGCGGGGGGGCCGGGGAGCTGTGTTTT.

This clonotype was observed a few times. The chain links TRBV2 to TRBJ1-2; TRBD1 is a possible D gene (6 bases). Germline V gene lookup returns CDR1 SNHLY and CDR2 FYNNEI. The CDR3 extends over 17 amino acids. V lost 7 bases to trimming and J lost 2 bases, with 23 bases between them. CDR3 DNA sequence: TGTGCCAGCACTCCCACCGGGACACCTCCGCCGAACTATGGCTACACCTTC. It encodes CASTPTGTPPPNYGYTF.

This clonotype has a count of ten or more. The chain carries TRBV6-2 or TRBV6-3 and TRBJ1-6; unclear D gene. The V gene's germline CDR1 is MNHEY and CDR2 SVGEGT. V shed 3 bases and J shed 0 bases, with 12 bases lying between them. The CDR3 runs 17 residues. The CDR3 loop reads CASSYSADGSYNSPLHF. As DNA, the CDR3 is TGTGCCAGCAGTTATAGCGCGGACGGCTCCTATAATTCACCCCTCCACTTT.

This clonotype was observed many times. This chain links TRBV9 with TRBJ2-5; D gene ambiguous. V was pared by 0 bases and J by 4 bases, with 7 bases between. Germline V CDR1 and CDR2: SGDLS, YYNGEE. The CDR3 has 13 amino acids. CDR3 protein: CASSVAVGETQYF. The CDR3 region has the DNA TGTGCCAGCAGCGTAGCTGTGGGAGAGACCCAGTACTTC.

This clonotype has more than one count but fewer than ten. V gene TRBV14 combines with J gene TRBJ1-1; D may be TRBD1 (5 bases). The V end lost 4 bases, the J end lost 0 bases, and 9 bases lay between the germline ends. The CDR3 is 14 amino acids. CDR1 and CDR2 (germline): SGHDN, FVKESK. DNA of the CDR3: TGTGCCAGCAGCCCAAGAGGGGTGAACACTGAAGCTTTCTTT. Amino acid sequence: CASSPRGVNTEAFF.

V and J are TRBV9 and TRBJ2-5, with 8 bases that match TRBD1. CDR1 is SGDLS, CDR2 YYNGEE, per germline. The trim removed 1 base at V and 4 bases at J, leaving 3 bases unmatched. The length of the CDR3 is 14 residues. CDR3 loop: CASSVWGTGETQYF. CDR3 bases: TGTGCCAGCAGCGTATGGGGGACAGGAGAGACCCAGTACTTC. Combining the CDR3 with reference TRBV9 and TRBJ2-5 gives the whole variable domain DSGVTQTPKHLITATGQRVTLRCSPRSGDLSVYWYQQSLDQGLQFLIQYYNGEERAKGNILERFSAQQFPDLHSELNLSSLELGDSALYFCASSVWGTGETQYFGPGTRLLVL.

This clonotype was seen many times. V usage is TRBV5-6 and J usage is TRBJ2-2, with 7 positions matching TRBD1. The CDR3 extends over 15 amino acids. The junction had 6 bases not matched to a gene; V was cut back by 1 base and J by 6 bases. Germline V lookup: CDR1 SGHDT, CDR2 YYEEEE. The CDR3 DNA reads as TGTGCCAGCAGCTTGCCCAGGGGGATCCCCGGGGAGCTGTTTTTT. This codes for CASSLPRGIPGELFF.

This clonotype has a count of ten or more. The CDR3 region is CASSRAVGNQPQHF. CDR3 in DNA: TGTGCCAGCAGCCGAGCGGTGGGCAATCAGCCCCAGCATTTT. The chain recombines TRBV6-5 with TRBJ1-5; D gene ambiguous. V lost 6 bases, J lost 2 bases, and 11 bases lay in between. The CDR3 extends over 14 amino acids. Germline CDR1 reads MNHEY; CDR2 reads SVGAGI.

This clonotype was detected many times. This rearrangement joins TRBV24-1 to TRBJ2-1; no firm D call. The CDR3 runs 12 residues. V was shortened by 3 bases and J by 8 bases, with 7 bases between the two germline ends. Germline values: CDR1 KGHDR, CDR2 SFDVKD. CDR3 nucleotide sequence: TGTGCCACCAGTGATCTTAGGTATGAGCAGTTCTTC. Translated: CATSDLRYEQFF.

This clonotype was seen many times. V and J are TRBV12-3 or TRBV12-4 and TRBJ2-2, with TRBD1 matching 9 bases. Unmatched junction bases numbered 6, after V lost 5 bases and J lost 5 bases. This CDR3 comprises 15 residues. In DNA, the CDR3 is TGTGCCAGCAGTCACAGGGGGCTCGGTACCGGGGAGCTGTTTTTT. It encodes CASSHRGLGTGELFF.

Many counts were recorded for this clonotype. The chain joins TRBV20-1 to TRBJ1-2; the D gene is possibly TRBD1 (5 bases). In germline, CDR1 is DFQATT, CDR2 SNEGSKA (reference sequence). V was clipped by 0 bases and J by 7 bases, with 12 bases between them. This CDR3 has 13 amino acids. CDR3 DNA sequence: TGCAGTGCTAGAGAAGGGGAGGTTTCTGGCTACACCTTC. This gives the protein CSAREGEVSGYTF.

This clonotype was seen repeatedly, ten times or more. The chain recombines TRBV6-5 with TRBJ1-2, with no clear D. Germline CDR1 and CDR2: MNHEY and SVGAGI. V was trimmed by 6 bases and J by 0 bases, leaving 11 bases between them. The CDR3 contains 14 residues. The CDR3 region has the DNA TGTGCCAGCAGCGCGAGGAAAGCTAACTATGGCTACACCTTC. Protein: CASSARKANYGYTF.